The 32 T cell receptor beta chains below come from one sample, sequenced in a study of long-term antiretroviral therapy in people with HIV. The assay used was immunoSEQ (version v3.0), run at survey level. Libraries were prepared by immunoSEQ multiplex PCR; TCRdb keeps only in-frame clonotypes and omits some of them. The data show some 14,000 clones, roughly 83% seen once. Sequenced here: unsorted PBMCs, sampled just before starting antiretroviral therapy. The receptors were gathered from a man aged 35-49 years with HIV.

J is TRBJ2-7 and V is TRBV7-6; 9 nucleotides match TRBD1. CDR1 and CDR2 from the germline V gene are SGHVS and FNYEAQ. The junction had 7 bases not matched to a gene; V was cut back by 4 bases and J by 6 bases. The CDR3 has 14 residues. The CDR3 is CASSSRTGESEQYF. The DNA of the CDR3 is TGTGCCAGCAGCTCCCGGACAGGGGAGAGCGAGCAGTACTTC.

The rearrangement links TRBV25-1 to TRBJ1-5; 7 bases match TRBD1. Germline assignment: CDR1 MGHDK and CDR2 SYGVNS. This CDR3 has 14 amino acids. Unmatched junction bases numbered 6, after V lost 6 bases and J lost 4 bases. The CDR3 region is CASSAPGGNQPQHF. CDR3 bases: TGTGCCAGCAGCGCCCCAGGGGGAAATCAGCCCCAGCATTTT.

The chain carries TRBV2 and TRBJ1-1, with D possibly TRBD1 on 5 matching bases. Deletions cut 6 bases from V and 1 base from J, with 15 bases between. The CDR3 loop spans 15 amino acids. CDR1 is SNHLY and CDR2 is FYNNEI in the germline V gene. This chain's CDR3 is CASSLTGPKNTEAFF. The CDR3 DNA sequence: TGTGCCAGCAGCCTCACGGGACCCAAGAACACTGAAGCTTTCTTT.

CDR3 DNA: TGCGCCAGCAGCTTCCAGGGGGAGCAGTTCTTC. It yields the protein CASSFQGEQFF. The chain has TRBV5-1 and TRBJ2-1; D might be TRBD1 (6 bases). From germline, CDR1 is SGHRS and CDR2 YFSETQ. V lost 2 bases and J 10 bases, leaving 7 bases between the germline ends. CDR3 length equals 11 residues.

The chain joins TRBV14 to TRBJ2-7; 9 bases fit TRBD1. V lost 6 bases, J lost 7 bases, and 19 bases stayed unmatched. The CDR3 sequence is 17 residues long. CDR1 is SGHDN, CDR2 FVKESK, per germline. The CDR3 DNA follows: TGTGCCAGCAGTCCCACACAGGGGGCCAGTCCGCCTTGGGAGCAGTACTTC. This gives the protein CASSPTQGASPPWEQYF.

The CDR3 region has the DNA TGTGCCAGCAGTGAAGCGGGGGGCACTAATGAAAAACTGTTTTTT. Amino acid sequence: CASSEAGGTNEKLFF. The chain links TRBV6-1 to TRBJ1-4, with D possibly being TRBD1 (6 bases). With 0 bases removed from V and 2 bases from J, the gap between germline ends came to 7 bases. The CDR3 contains 15 residues. Germline V gives CDR1 MNHNS, CDR2 SASEGT.

This chain joins TRBV5-1 and TRBJ1-2, with a tentative D call TRBD1 (5 bases). Trimming left V 0 bases short and J 6 bases short, with 12 bases between. The germline CDR1 and CDR2 sequences are SGHRS and YFSETQ. CDR3 length: 14 residues. In DNA, the CDR3 is TGCGCCAGCAGCTTGGGATCGGGGGGGGATGGCTACACCTTC. Protein: CASSLGSGGDGYTF.

V and J are TRBV13 and TRBJ2-5; 9 bases map to TRBD1. J lost 5 bases, V lost 5 bases, and 6 bases had no gene match. Germline CDR1 and CDR2: PRHDT and FYEKMQ (reference sequence). The CDR3 length is 14 residues. The CDR3 protein is CASSVNRGLETQYF. DNA for the CDR3: TGTGCCAGCAGCGTAAACAGGGGGCTGGAGACCCAGTACTTC.

Only a few counts were recorded for this clone. The rearrangement links TRBV4-1 to TRBJ2-7; the D gene could be TRBD1 or TRBD2 (5 bases each). CDR3 length equals 13 residues. In germline, CDR1 is MGHRA, CDR2 YSYEKL. Trimming took off 5 bases at V and 3 bases at J, with 11 bases between the two ends. CDR3 DNA: TGCGCCAGCAGCTCCGGGACCCGCTACGAGCAGTACTTC. It translates to CASSSGTRYEQYF.

V gene TRBV19 combines with J gene TRBJ2-3, with a tentative D call TRBD2 (6 bases). The germline gives CDR1 LNHDA, CDR2 SQIVND (reference sequence). Trimming cost V 7 bases and J 0 bases, with 11 bases left between them. The length of the CDR3 is 14 residues. CDR3 sequence (DNA): TGTGCCAGTACGGGACTGGGGAGCACAGATACGCAGTATTTT. The encoded protein is CASTGLGSTDTQYF.

This rearrangement joins TRBV2 to TRBJ2-2; D remains ambiguous. Germline CDR1 SNHLY, CDR2 FYNNEI. Deletions cut 6 bases from V and 5 bases from J, with 13 bases between. CDR3 size: 14 residues. The CDR3 DNA follows: TGTGCCAGCAGGGGGTCGTACCCTACCGGGGAGCTGTTTTTT. Protein product: CASRGSYPTGELFF.

This chain links TRBV2 with TRBJ2-2; 8 positions match TRBD1. V trimming: 5 bases; J trimming: 5 bases; junction bases outside the gene matches: 13. The CDR3 is 17 residues long. Germline V gene data show CDR1 as SNHLY and CDR2 as FYNNEI. The CDR3 DNA is TGTGCCAGCAGTCGCCAAGTTGGGACAGGCGCGACCGGGGAGCTGTTTTTT. Protein: CASSRQVGTGATGELFF.

This chain joins TRBV2 and TRBJ2-3, with D perhaps matching TRBD1 (5 bases). From germline, CDR1 is SNHLY and CDR2 FYNNEI. This CDR3 spans 16 amino acids. V was cut by 3 bases and J by 3 bases, with 16 bases left in between. CDR3 nucleotides: TGTGCCAGCAGTGAGTCGGACGCAGGGTTGACAGATACGCAGTATTTT. Protein sequence: CASSESDAGLTDTQYF. The entire variable domain, with the rest obtained from reference TRBV2 and TRBJ2-3, is as follows: EPEVTQTPSHQVTQMGQEVILRCVPISNHLYFYWYRQILGQKVEFLVSFYNNEISEKSEIFDDQFSVERPDGSNFTLKIRSTKLEDSAMYFCASSESDAGLTDTQYFGPGTRLTVL.

A few counts support this clone. The chain is built from TRBV6-1 and TRBJ2-7; TRBD1 matches at 10 bases. J lost 6 bases, V lost 6 bases, and 11 bases had no gene match. The germline V gene encodes CDR1 MNHNS and CDR2 SASEGT. CDR3 length equals 15 residues. The CDR3 loop reads CASRDGDRGGREQYF. In nucleotides, the CDR3 is TGTGCCAGCAGAGACGGGGACAGGGGCGGCCGCGAGCAGTACTTC.

By proportion, this clone is medium-sized (0.01 to 0.1%). CDR3 sequence (DNA): TGTGCCAGCAGCAAATACCGGGACAGGGGGGAGAACACTGAAGCTTTCTTT. Encoded protein: CASSKYRDRGENTEAFF. The J gene is TRBJ1-1, the V gene TRBV21-1; the table's D gene call, TRBD1, was not cross checked with the DNA. TRBV21-1 is a pseudogene locus. This CDR3 spans 17 amino acids.

The genes are TRBV6-5 and TRBJ2-3; D is unresolved. The CDR3 length is 16 residues. V was shortened by 0 bases and J by 1 base, with 11 bases between the two germline ends. Germline CDR1 is MNHEY and CDR2 is SVGAGI. The CDR3 region has the DNA TGTGCCAGCAGTTACTCGGGTGTTTCCCGCACAGATACGCAGTATTTT. This translates into CASSYSGVSRTDTQYF.

The chain carries TRBV10-3 and TRBJ2-2; maybe TRBD1 (5 bases). Germline CDR1 ENHRY, CDR2 SYGVKD. V lost 3 bases and J 4 bases, leaving 6 bases between the germline ends. CDR3 size: 13 residues. CDR3 DNA: TGTGCCATCAGTGACAGGGCCACCGGGGAGCTGTTTTTT. As protein: CAISDRATGELFF.

This rearrangement joins TRBV6-1 to TRBJ2-3; perhaps D is TRBD1 or TRBD2 (5 bases each). Germline CDR1 reads MNHNS; CDR2 reads SASEGT. Trimming cost V 4 bases and J 1 base, with 24 bases left between them. The CDR3 loop spans 19 amino acids. Here the CDR3 reads CASSARRTRGITGTDTQYF. The CDR3 DNA is TGTGCCAGCAGTGCCCGACGGACACGGGGTATCACTGGCACAGATACGCAGTATTTT.

The table lists this clone with a few counts. This chain connects TRBV6-6 to TRBJ2-7; D may be TRBD2 (5 bases). CDR3 length equals 11 residues. V gave up 8 bases and J gave up 5 bases, with 10 bases separating them. Germline V gives CDR1 MNHNY, CDR2 SVGAGI (reference sequence). CDR3 sequence: CASRDVHEQYF. CDR3 DNA sequence: TGTGCCAGCCGGGATGTGCACGAGCAGTACTTC.

The CDR3 protein is CASSPIAATNEKLFF. For the CDR3, the DNA is TGTGCCAGCTCACCAATAGCCGCAACTAATGAAAAACTGTTTTTT. This chain connects TRBV18 to TRBJ1-4; no clear D gene. Germline V gene sequence: CDR1 KGHSH, CDR2 LQKENI. This CDR3 contains 15 residues. The V and J ends lost 2 bases and 0 bases respectively, with 7 bases between them.

The chain recombines TRBV6-5 with TRBJ1-2, with D perhaps matching TRBD1 (6 bases). Germline CDR1 is MNHEY and CDR2 is SVGAGI. This CDR3 spans 15 amino acids. With 4 bases removed from V and 4 bases from J, the gap between germline ends came to 16 bases. CDR3 in DNA: TGTGCCAGCAGTTTGACAGGATCTGCGGGCTATGGCTACACCTTC. Residues: CASSLTGSAGYGYTF.

The chain uses TRBV15 and TRBJ1-1; possible D gene TRBD1, 6 bases. Germline V gene data show CDR1 as LNHNV and CDR2 as YYDKDF (reference sequence). The CDR3 has 13 residues. Trimming cost V 1 base and J 10 bases, with 13 bases left between them. CDR3 in DNA: TGTGCCACCAGCAGAGGGGACGGGGGGCCAGCTTTCTTT. Translated, it gives CATSRGDGGPAFF.

The chain couples TRBV5-1 to TRBJ1-4, with 8 bases fitting TRBD1. This CDR3 region has 14 residues. CDR1 is SGHRS and CDR2 is YFSETQ in the germline V gene. V shed 4 bases and J 6 bases; nucleotides not matched to a gene: 5. The CDR3 loop is CASSPQGVDEKLFF. Written as DNA, the CDR3 is TGCGCCAGCAGCCCACAGGGGGTTGATGAAAAACTGTTTTTT.

V gene TRBV9 combines with J gene TRBJ2-3; 9 bases align to TRBD1. CDR1 and CDR2 (germline): SGDLS, YYNGEE. V lost 5 bases and J lost 2; bases outside the gene matches: 3. The CDR3 is 14 amino acids. CDR3 sequence: CASRTGGSTDTQYF. Written as DNA, the CDR3 is TGTGCCAGCAGGACAGGGGGATCCACAGATACGCAGTATTTT.

The V gene is TRBV10-2, the J gene TRBJ1-1; D ambiguous. The germline CDR1 and CDR2 sequences are WSHSY and SAAADI. This CDR3 has 13 amino acids. Trimming cost V 6 bases and J 0 bases, with 8 bases left between them. The CDR3 DNA reads as TGCGCCAGCAGACCCCAAGTGAACACTGAAGCTTTCTTT. This translates into CASRPQVNTEAFF.

The gene calls are TRBV5-1 and TRBJ2-1; 7 nucleotides agree with TRBD2. The ends lost 0 bases at V and 5 bases at J; junction bases unmatched: 5. From germline, CDR1 is SGHRS and CDR2 YFSETQ. The CDR3 spans 15 residues. CDR3 sequence: CASSLVASGHNEQFF. The DNA of the CDR3 is TGCGCCAGCAGCTTGGTGGCTAGCGGACACAATGAGCAGTTCTTC.

This clone was detected once. The genes are TRBV5-5 and TRBJ1-2, with 9 bases matching TRBD1. This CDR3 has 14 residues. Germline assignment: CDR1 SGHKS and CDR2 YYEKEE (reference sequence). After removal of 0 bases from V and 11 bases from J, the junction contained 8 bases not matched to a gene. CDR3 residues: CASSLVPGQGQYTF. The CDR3 bases are TGTGCCAGCAGCTTGGTACCGGGACAGGGACAGTACACCTTC.

CDR3 in amino acids: CASGLARWNEQFF. CDR3 coding DNA: TGTGCTAGTGGTTTGGCCCGGTGGAATGAGCAGTTCTTC. The V call is TRBV12-5, the J call TRBJ2-1; D gene uncertain. CDR1 and CDR2 (germline): LGHNT, FRNRAP. This CDR3 region has 13 residues. V was cut by 1 base and J by 7 bases, with 8 bases left in between.

This clone turned up a few times. This chain links TRBV7-2 with TRBJ1-6, with D uncertain. Trimming stripped 2 bases from V and 0 bases from J, with 8 bases between. Germline lookup yields CDR1 SGHTA and CDR2 FQGNSA. The CDR3 is 16 residues long. DNA of the CDR3: TGTGCCAGCAGCTTAAGGATGAGCTCCTATAATTCACCCCTCCACTTT. It is translated as CASSLRMSSYNSPLHF. The variable domain in full, with the rest retrieved from reference TRBV7-2 and TRBJ1-6, is GAGVSQSPSNKVTEKGKDVELRCDPISGHTALYWYRQSLGQGLEFLIYFQGNSAPDKSGLPSDRFSAERTGGSVSTLTIQRTQQEDSAVYLCASSLRMSSYNSPLHFGNGTRLTVT.

The CDR3 DNA sequence: TGTGCCTGGAGTGGGGATTTTGGAAACACCATATATTTT. This sequence encodes CAWSGDFGNTIYF. The chain employs TRBV30 and TRBJ1-3; no clear D. The length of the CDR3 is 13 residues. Germline CDR1 reads GTSNPN; CDR2 reads SVGIG (reference sequence). Trimming removed 1 base at V and 3 bases at J, with 7 bases between.

This clone is a singleton in its sample. V is TRBV9 and J is TRBJ2-1; 10 positions match TRBD2. The CDR3 length is 15 residues. Germline V gives CDR1 SGDLS, CDR2 YYNGEE. The J segment lost 8 bases and the V segment lost 0 bases, leaving 5 bases of the junction unmatched. Here the CDR3 reads CASSVGLAGGYEQFF. The CDR3 bases are TGTGCCAGCAGCGTAGGGTTAGCGGGAGGTTATGAGCAGTTCTTC.

This sequence joins TRBV2 and TRBJ2-7, with TRBD2 identical over 10 bases. Germline CDR1 is SNHLY and CDR2 is FYNNEI. The V gene end was trimmed by 7 bases and the J gene end by 7 bases; junction bases not matched to a gene: 10. CDR3 length equals 14 residues. The CDR3 coding sequence is TGTGCCAGCAAGGAGCGGGAGGGACCTGATGAGCAGTACTTC. It yields the protein CASKEREGPDEQYF.